These 23 T cell receptor beta chains originate from one sample sequenced in a study of Tregs in tolerant kidney transplant recipients. Sequencing used immunoSEQ multiplex PCR; TCRdb keeps in-frame clones, though not all of them. Among about 73,000 clones listed, 85% to 95% were seen once. Sample: Tregs from blood, taken before the transplant. These receptors came from a human donor who received a combined kidney and bone marrow transplant.

This clone was seen just once. At one of its ends the junction is not consistent with the germline gene, which may arise from a read error. The CDR3 loop is CASSQDIWGNLLF. Here the CDR3 DNA reads TGTGCCAGCAGCCAAGATATCTGGGGGAACCTGCTCTTC. V and J are TRBV14 and TRBJ2-7; D might be TRBD1 or TRBD2, each matching 5 bases. In germline, CDR1 is SGHDN, CDR2 FVKESK. The CDR3 sequence is 13 residues long.

V and J are TRBV2 and TRBJ2-1; TRBD2 matches at 7 bases. The germline gives CDR1 SNHLY, CDR2 FYNNEI. The CDR3 is made up of 15 amino acids. The ends lost 3 bases at V and 2 bases at J; junction bases unmatched: 4. This CDR3 reads CASSDVGGPYNEQFF. The CDR3 bases are TGTGCCAGCAGTGATGTGGGAGGGCCCTACAATGAGCAGTTCTTC.

This clone was counted once. The rearrangement links TRBV6-5 to TRBJ2-1; maybe TRBD2 (6 bases). Trimming cost V 7 bases and J 0 bases, with 13 bases left between them. CDR3 size: 15 residues. CDR1 and CDR2 (germline): MNHEY, SVGAGI. CDR3 protein: CASTLSGLSYNEQFF. For the CDR3, the DNA is TGTGCCAGCACCCTAAGCGGGCTCTCCTACAATGAGCAGTTCTTC.

The genes are TRBV2 and TRBJ1-5; TRBD1 might be the D (6 bases). The CDR3 extends over 15 amino acids. In germline, CDR1 is SNHLY, CDR2 FYNNEI. V was clipped by 1 base and J by 2 bases, with 9 bases between them. DNA for the CDR3: TGTGCCAGCAGTGAAGGGAAGGGGGGCAATCAGCCCCAGCATTTT. It translates to CASSEGKGGNQPQHF.

The V call is TRBV5-6, the J call TRBJ1-2; D unresolved. V was cut by 0 bases and J by 3 bases, with 9 bases left in between. Germline assignment: CDR1 SGHDT and CDR2 YYEEEE. This CDR3 comprises 14 residues. The CDR3: CASSLAQNHYGYTF. CDR3 coding DNA: TGTGCCAGCAGCTTGGCACAGAACCACTATGGCTACACCTTC.

DNA of the CDR3: TGTGCCAGCAGTCTTAATAGCGGGAGGGACTACGAGCAGTACTTC. It yields the protein CASSLNSGRDYEQYF. The chain has TRBV27 and TRBJ2-7; TRBD2 matches at 11 bases. J lost 3 bases, V lost 5 bases, and 6 bases had no gene match. This CDR3 contains 15 residues. Germline loops: CDR1 MNHEY, CDR2 SMNVEV (reference sequence).

The CDR3 DNA follows: TGTGCCAGCGGCGAAAACCAGGGTCTGGCCCAGCATTTT. Encoded protein: CASGENQGLAQHF. V and J are TRBV28 and TRBJ1-5, with D tentatively TRBD1 (5 bases). With 8 bases removed from V and 11 bases from J, the gap between germline ends came to 19 bases. Germline V gene lookup returns CDR1 MDHEN and CDR2 SYDVKM. This CDR3 spans 13 amino acids.

The V gene is TRBV4-1, the J gene TRBJ2-1, with 9 bases lining up with TRBD2. Germline values: CDR1 MGHRA, CDR2 YSYEKL. The CDR3 length is 15 residues. Trimming took 0 bases from V and 8 from J; bases not matched to a gene: 5. CDR3 sequence: CASSQEASGMDEQFF. CDR3 sequence (DNA): TGCGCCAGCAGCCAAGAGGCTAGCGGGATGGATGAGCAGTTCTTC.

The chain couples TRBV7-6 to TRBJ2-1; 9 bases align to TRBD2. Germline CDR1 and CDR2: SGHVS and FNYEAQ. The CDR3 contains 16 residues. V lost 0 bases and J lost 8; bases outside the gene matches: 8. The CDR3 DNA sequence: TGTGCCAGCAGCTTAGCCCCAGCGGGAGGTATCGATGAGCAGTTCTTC. This sequence encodes CASSLAPAGGIDEQFF.

The chain links TRBV4-2 to TRBJ2-1; 8 nucleotides match TRBD1. V lost 3 bases and J lost 8; bases outside the gene matches: 6. Germline assignment: CDR1 LGHNA and CDR2 YNFKEQ. This CDR3 comprises 14 residues. The CDR3 reads CASSHLTGEDEQFF. The CDR3 coding sequence is TGTGCCAGCAGCCACCTGACAGGGGAGGATGAGCAGTTCTTC.

This rearrangement joins TRBV28 to TRBJ2-7, with D tentatively TRBD2 (6 bases). V was clipped by 8 bases and J by 7 bases, with 24 bases between them. CDR1 and CDR2 from the germline V gene are MDHEN and SYDVKM. The CDR3 sequence is 15 residues long. CDR3 loop: CASAVVWGVGFEQYF. CDR3 coding DNA: TGTGCCAGCGCTGTAGTCTGGGGGGTTGGTTTTGAGCAGTACTTC. Full variable domain (missing parts from reference TRBV28 and TRBJ2-7): DVKVTQSSRYLVKRTGEKVFLECVQDMDHENMFWYRQDPGLGLRLIYFSYDVKMKEKGDIPEGYSVSREKKERFSLILESASTNQTSMYLCASAVVWGVGFEQYFGPGTRLTVT.

This chain uses TRBV5-4 with TRBJ2-2, with 11 nucleotides matching TRBD2. The germline V gene encodes CDR1 SGHNT and CDR2 YYREEE (reference sequence). V lost 9 bases and J lost 2; bases outside the gene matches: 3. The CDR3 has 14 amino acids. In nucleotides, the CDR3 is TGTGCCACCCGACTAGCGGGAAACACCGGGGAGCTGTTTTTT. This gives the protein CATRLAGNTGELFF.

The chain couples TRBV6-6 to TRBJ2-2, with 8 bases aligning to TRBD1. CDR3 length: 16 residues. Germline V gene data show CDR1 as MNHNY and CDR2 as SVGAGI (reference sequence). Trimming cost V 2 bases and J 6 bases; bases outside gene matches: 8. The CDR3 DNA is TGTGCCAGCAGTTACGGGCCCAGGGGGCGGGCCGGGGAGCTGTTTTTT. Its translation: CASSYGPRGRAGELFF.

This sequence joins TRBV6-5 and TRBJ2-5; 9 bases map to TRBD1. The DNA end favors TRBJ2-7, so the J call may be wrong. The CDR3 is made up of 14 amino acids. Per the germline V gene, CDR1 is MNHEY and CDR2 is SVGAGI. In DNA form, the CDR3 reads TGTGCCAGCAGGGACACAGGGGGCACCTACGAGCAGTACTTC. It specifies CASRDTGGTYEQYF.

The rearrangement links TRBV9 to TRBJ2-1; a possible D gene is TRBD2 (6 bases). Trimming pared 0 bases from V and 7 bases from J, leaving 11 bases between. Germline loops: CDR1 SGDLS, CDR2 YYNGEE. The CDR3 sequence is 14 residues long. The CDR3 is CASSVVGGKNEQFF. DNA for the CDR3: TGTGCCAGCAGCGTAGTAGGAGGGAAAAATGAGCAGTTCTTC.

The chain joins TRBV11-2 to TRBJ1-2; D not resolved. V was trimmed by 1 base and J by 0 bases, leaving 6 bases between them. The CDR3 is 14 residues long. Germline V gene sequence: CDR1 SGHAT, CDR2 FQNNGV. The CDR3 bases are TGTGCCAGCAGCTTAGGTATGGCTAACTATGGCTACACCTTC. Its translation: CASSLGMANYGYTF. Using reference TRBV11-2 and TRBJ1-2 for the parts outside the CDR3, the full variable domain is EAGVAQSPRYKIIEKRQSVAFWCNPISGHATLYWYQQILGQGPKLLIQFQNNGVVDDSQLPKDRFSAERLKGVDSTLKIQPAKLEDSAVYLCASSLGMANYGYTFGSGTRLTVV.

This chain uses TRBV18 with TRBJ2-7; 7 positions match TRBD1. The CDR3 runs 16 residues. Per germline, CDR1 KGHSH and CDR2 LQKENI. Unmatched junction bases numbered 10, after V lost 3 bases and J lost 2 bases. This CDR3 reads CASSPYTLGTAYEQYF. CDR3 sequence (DNA): TGTGCCAGCTCACCGTACACCCTCGGGACAGCCTACGAGCAGTACTTC.

This clone has just one count. The V call is TRBV28, the J call TRBJ2-1, with TRBD1 matching over 9 bases. CDR1 is MDHEN and CDR2 is SYDVKM in the germline V gene. V trimming: 5 bases; J trimming: 12 bases; junction bases outside the gene matches: 14. The CDR3 spans 15 residues. This CDR3 reads CASSEPGQGVYLQFF. The CDR3 DNA follows: TGTGCCAGCAGTGAACCGGGACAGGGCGTTTATTTGCAGTTCTTC.

J is TRBJ2-2 and V is TRBV5-1, with D unresolved. Trimming removed 3 bases at V and 7 bases at J, with 7 bases between. The CDR3 extends over 12 amino acids. Per germline, CDR1 SGHRS and CDR2 YFSETQ. The DNA for the CDR3 is TGCGCCAGCAGCTGGGAAGGCGGGGAGCTGTTTTTT. This translates into CASSWEGGELFF.

This clone has just one count. This chain uses TRBV27 with TRBJ1-2; TRBD1 might be the D (6 bases). The CDR3 consists of 11 residues. Germline V gene data show CDR1 as MNHEY and CDR2 as SMNVEV (reference sequence). Trimming removed 6 bases from V and 12 bases from J, with 14 bases in between. CDR3 DNA sequence: TGTGCCAGCAGAAACAGGGAGAGTAACACCTTC. It specifies CASRNRESNTF.

The CDR3 loop reads CASNGWWAADYEQYF. The CDR3 DNA follows: TGCGCCAGCAATGGGTGGTGGGCGGCAGACTACGAGCAGTACTTC. The chain carries TRBV10-1 and TRBJ2-7; D unclear. In germline, CDR1 is WNHNN, CDR2 SYGVQD (reference sequence). V lost 7 bases, J lost 3 bases, and 19 bases lay in between. The CDR3 totals 15 residues.

J is TRBJ2-1 and V is TRBV7-9, with TRBD1 identical over 8 bases. Losses at the gene ends were 10 bases for V and 10 bases for J; bases not matched to a gene: 15. The CDR3 is 14 amino acids. Germline V gives CDR1 SEHNR, CDR2 FQNEAQ (reference sequence). The CDR3 nucleotides are TGTGCCACCGAACCGGGACAGGCCCGTCCGGAGCAGTTCTTC. Translation gives CATEPGQARPEQFF. Full variable domain (remainder filled in from reference TRBV7-9 and TRBJ2-1): DTGVSQNPRHKITKRGQNVTFRCDPISEHNRLYWYRQTLGQGPEFLTYFQNEAQLEKSRLLSDRFSAERPKGSFSTLEIQRTEQGDSAMYLCATEPGQARPEQFFGPGTRLTVL.

J is TRBJ1-2 and V is TRBV4-3; TRBD1 aligns across 8 bases. Unmatched junction bases numbered 5, after V lost 1 base and J lost 1 base. CDR3 length: 16 residues. Per germline, CDR1 LGHNA and CDR2 YSLEER. Here the CDR3 reads CASSQGRTGHNYGYTF. The CDR3 nucleotides read TGCGCCAGCAGCCAAGGGAGGACAGGGCATAACTATGGCTACACCTTC.